The text below deals with one T cell receptor beta chain. The CDR3 length is 18 residues. These data originate in a study of T cell responses to AZD1222 COVID-19 vaccine. Assay used: immunoSEQ multiplex PCR; TCRdb lists only in-frame clones, some missing. The profile shows some 120,000 clones, under 90% of them singletons. This chain uses TRBV21-1 with TRBJ1-1; the table's D call, TRBD1, has no DNA check behind it. TRBV21-1 is listed as a pseudogene. The TCR originated in an adult in good health. Sequenced material: peripheral blood, taken on day 0 of AZD1222 vaccination. CDR3 residues: CASSSPAPQTGGRTEAFF. The CDR3 DNA reads TGTGCCAGCAGCAGCCCGGCTCCGCAGACAGGGGGTCGGACTGAAGCTTTCTTT.